The subject of this entry is one T cell receptor (beta chain). CDR1 LGHDT and CDR2 YNNKEL come from the germline V gene (reference sequence). V was trimmed by 4 bases and J by 2 bases, leaving 4 bases between them. This CDR3 region has 12 residues. The sample belongs to a study of blood T cell repertoires in COVID-19. Study at large: Some COVID-19 samples were acute and others convalescent; all came from the United States, Italy and Spain. The analysed material was cDNA or gDNA that came from T cells, B-cell-depleted T cells, or PBMCs.

Authors' methods: The authors estimated nucleated cell counts from reference gene primer amplification. The data were produced by immunoSEQ multiplex PCR, yet TCRdb's version contains in-frame clones alone and is incomplete. D and trimming were read from the DNA, whereas the V and J calls and clone size are those reported in that table. The table lists 250,000 to 300,000 clones, 89% of them singletons, with approximately 4.6% in the top ten. The chain couples TRBV3-1 (or the pseudogene TRBV3-2) to TRBJ2-3; D remains ambiguous. The sequence derives from a woman aged 40 to 50 who had recovered from COVID-19. The sequencing sample was made of peripheral blood. The CDR3 protein is CASSLLTDTQYF. In nucleotides, the CDR3 is TGTGCCAGCAGCCTACTCACAGATACGCAGTATTTT.